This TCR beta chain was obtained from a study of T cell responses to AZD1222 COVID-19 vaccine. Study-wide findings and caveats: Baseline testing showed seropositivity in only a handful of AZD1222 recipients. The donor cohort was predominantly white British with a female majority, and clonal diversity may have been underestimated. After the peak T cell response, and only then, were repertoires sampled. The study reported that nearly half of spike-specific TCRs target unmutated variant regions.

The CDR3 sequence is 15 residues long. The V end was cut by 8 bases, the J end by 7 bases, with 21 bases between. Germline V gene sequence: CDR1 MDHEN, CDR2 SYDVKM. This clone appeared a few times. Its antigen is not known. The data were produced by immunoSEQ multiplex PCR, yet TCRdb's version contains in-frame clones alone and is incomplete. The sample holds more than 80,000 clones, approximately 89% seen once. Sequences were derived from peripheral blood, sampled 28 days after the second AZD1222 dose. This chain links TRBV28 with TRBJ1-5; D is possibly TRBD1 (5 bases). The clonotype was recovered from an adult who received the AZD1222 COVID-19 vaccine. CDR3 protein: CASLRGTAHGQPQHF. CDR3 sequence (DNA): TGTGCCAGCCTCCGGGGGACGGCACATGGACAGCCCCAGCATTTT.